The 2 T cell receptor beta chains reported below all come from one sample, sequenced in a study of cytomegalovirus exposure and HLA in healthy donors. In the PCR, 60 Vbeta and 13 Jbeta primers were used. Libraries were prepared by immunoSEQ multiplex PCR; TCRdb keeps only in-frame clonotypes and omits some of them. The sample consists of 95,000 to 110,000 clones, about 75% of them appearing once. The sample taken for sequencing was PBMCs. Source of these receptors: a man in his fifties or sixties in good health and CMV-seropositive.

CDR3 coding DNA: TGTGCCAGCAGCTTAGGGGGGGGCTCAACCAATGAGCAGTTCTTC. Translated: CASSLGGGSTNEQFF. J is TRBJ2-1 and V is TRBV7-3, with D perhaps TRBD2 (7 bases). Trimming left V 2 bases short and J 6 bases short, with 14 bases between. The germline CDR1 and CDR2 sequences are SGHTA and FQGTGA. The CDR3 sequence is 15 residues long.

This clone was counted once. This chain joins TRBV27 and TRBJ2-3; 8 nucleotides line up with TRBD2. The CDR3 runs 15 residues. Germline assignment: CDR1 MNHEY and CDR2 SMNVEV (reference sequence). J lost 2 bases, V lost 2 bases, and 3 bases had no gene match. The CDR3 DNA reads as TGTGCCAGCAGTTTAAGGACTAGCAACACAGATACGCAGTATTTT. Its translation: CASSLRTSNTDTQYF.